This T cell receptor (beta chain) was recorded in a study of T cell responses to AZD1222 COVID-19 vaccine. The V gene end was trimmed by 4 bases and the J gene end by 8 bases; junction bases not matched to a gene: 2. From germline, CDR1 is KGHSH and CDR2 LQKENI. The CDR3 has 13 amino acids. The method was immunoSEQ multiplex PCR; TCRdb's version includes in-frame clones alone and lacks a portion of them. The sample includes some 120,000 clones, 88% of them seen just once. This sequence joins TRBV18 and TRBJ2-1, with 10 bases identical to TRBD1. This receptor was obtained from an adult in good health. The sequenced sample was peripheral blood, obtained on day 0 of MenACWY control vaccination. The CDR3 nucleotides are TGTGCCAGCTCACAAGGGACAGGGGATGAGCAGTTCTTC. Its protein product is CASSQGTGDEQFF.